These 18 T cell receptor beta chains share one sample of origin, sequenced in a study of OX40 agonist ivuxolimab in advanced cancers. TCRdb keeps only in-frame clones here, not all; method: immunoSEQ multiplex PCR. The repertoire holds roughly 62,000 clones, with roughly 82% as singletons. Sequences were derived from CD4+ or CD8+ T cells sorted from blood, sampled in a trial of the OX40 agonist ivuxolimab. These receptors came from an adult with an advanced solid tumor such as melanoma, head and neck, liver or kidney cancer.

The genes are TRBV5-4 and TRBJ2-3, with TRBD2 matching over 11 bases. Trimming cost V 0 bases and J 5 bases; bases outside gene matches: 8. Germline loops: CDR1 SGHNT, CDR2 YYREEE (reference sequence). CDR3 length: 17 amino acids. DNA for the CDR3: TGTGCCAGCAGCTTGGTGGCTAGCGGGGGGCAAGGAGATACGCAGTATTTT. Its protein product is CASSLVASGGQGDTQYF.

The chain combines TRBV2 with TRBJ1-2; perhaps TRBD1 as D (6 bases). The V gene's germline CDR1 is SNHLY and CDR2 FYNNEI. Trimming took 7 bases from V and 4 from J, leaving 19 bases between them. CDR3 length: 15 residues. The CDR3 DNA reads TGTGCCAGCACCCTGTTGGGGGCTGGAGGCTATGGCTACACCTTC. Amino acids: CASTLLGAGGYGYTF.

The gene calls are TRBV10-2 and TRBJ2-7; D ambiguous. The CDR3 has 13 amino acids. CDR1 WSHSY and CDR2 SAAADI come from the germline V gene. V shed 6 bases and J shed 3 bases, with 12 bases lying between them. The CDR3 loop reads CASSQGIHYEQYF. In DNA form, the CDR3 reads TGCGCCAGCAGCCAAGGGATCCACTACGAGCAGTACTTC.

The chain combines TRBV9 with TRBJ2-7; D not resolved. Deletions cut 0 bases from V and 0 bases from J, with 16 bases between. In germline, CDR1 is SGDLS, CDR2 YYNGEE. The CDR3 length is 17 residues. As DNA, the CDR3 is TGTGCCAGCAGCGTAGTTAGTTATACAGAATCCTCCTACGAGCAGTACTTC. This translates into CASSVVSYTESSYEQYF.

V and J are TRBV2 and TRBJ1-2; possible D gene TRBD1, 5 bases. The V end lost 4 bases, the J end lost 3 bases, and 15 bases lay between the germline ends. CDR3 length: 15 amino acids. Per the germline V gene, CDR1 is SNHLY and CDR2 is FYNNEI. The CDR3 sequence is CASSALLGGDYGYTF. The CDR3 DNA is TGTGCCAGCAGTGCGCTTTTGGGGGGGGACTATGGCTACACCTTC.

The chain carries TRBV11-2 and TRBJ1-2, with D possibly TRBD1 on 5 matching bases. The CDR3 spans 16 residues. Trimming removed 10 bases at V and 5 bases at J, with 26 bases between. CDR1 and CDR2 from the germline V gene are SGHAT and FQNNGV. DNA for the CDR3: TGTGCCACGTCAGGGTTCTTAGGACTTAGCGCTTATGGCTACACCTTC. This codes for CATSGFLGLSAYGYTF.

The DNA of the CDR3 is TGTGCCAGCTCACCAATGGGGGGTTCCGCCAATGAGCAGTTCTTC. Amino acids: CASSPMGGSANEQFF. The V gene is TRBV18, the J gene TRBJ2-1; D perhaps matches TRBD2 (6 bases). The length of the CDR3 is 15 residues. Looked up from germline, CDR1 is KGHSH and CDR2 is LQKENI. The V end lost 2 bases, the J end lost 6 bases, and 14 bases lay between the germline ends.

This clone was observed a handful of times. The chain employs TRBV6-5 and TRBJ1-5, with D perhaps TRBD1 (5 bases). The CDR3 loop spans 13 amino acids. Trimming took 7 bases from V and 13 from J, leaving 20 bases between them. Germline V gene data show CDR1 as MNHEY and CDR2 as SVGAGI. The CDR3 spells CASNFMGGVKQHF. The CDR3 DNA sequence: TGTGCCAGCAACTTTATGGGGGGGGTGAAACAGCATTTT.

CDR3 nucleotide sequence: TGTGCCAGCAGTGTACCCGGACGGAACAATCAGCCCCAGCATTTT. Its translation: CASSVPGRNNQPQHF. V gene TRBV28 combines with J gene TRBJ1-5; no clear D gene. Trimming left V 5 bases short and J 3 bases short, with 14 bases between. CDR3 length equals 15 residues. Germline V gene data show CDR1 as MDHEN and CDR2 as SYDVKM.

Only a few counts were recorded for this clone. V usage is TRBV19 and J usage is TRBJ2-1; D is uncertain. Looked up from germline, CDR1 is LNHDA and CDR2 is SQIVND (reference sequence). The CDR3 is 14 amino acids. Between the trimmed V and J ends, which lost 7 bases and 2 bases, there was a span of 12 bases. The CDR3 DNA follows: TGTGCCAGTAAATCCGGAAACGCCTACAATGAGCAGTTCTTC. Translating it yields CASKSGNAYNEQFF.

The chain employs TRBV5-1 and TRBJ2-2; 8 bases are a match to TRBD1. The germline V gene encodes CDR1 SGHRS and CDR2 YFSETQ. V was pared by 0 bases and J by 5 bases, with 6 bases of the junction left unmatched. This CDR3 contains 16 residues. In DNA form, the CDR3 reads TGCGCCAGCAGCTTGGGGACGGGACAGGTAACCGGGGAGCTGTTTTTT. This translates into CASSLGTGQVTGELFF.

This clone was seen only once. The chain uses TRBV7-3 and TRBJ2-2; no clear D. Germline loops: CDR1 SGHTA, CDR2 FQGTGA. This CDR3 is built from 14 residues. The V gene lost 5 bases and the J gene lost 2 bases, with 9 bases spanning the gap. The CDR3 reads CASSPRSNTGELFF. The CDR3 DNA reads TGTGCCAGCAGCCCCCGGAGCAACACCGGGGAGCTGTTTTTT.

This clone came up once. V and J are TRBV28 and TRBJ1-5; weak D call: TRBD1 (5 bases). There are 14 residues in the CDR3. The V end lost 5 bases, the J end lost 1 base, and 9 bases lay between the germline ends. Germline CDR1 MDHEN, CDR2 SYDVKM. In nucleotides, the CDR3 is TGTGCCAGCAGTGTTGACAGAAGCAATCAGCCCCAGCATTTT. Its translation: CASSVDRSNQPQHF.

V usage is TRBV9 and J usage is TRBJ2-7, with D perhaps matching TRBD2 (5 bases). Trimming left V 3 bases short and J 2 bases short, with 15 bases between. Germline loops: CDR1 SGDLS, CDR2 YYNGEE. CDR3 length equals 15 residues. CDR3 in amino acids: CASSGSIEGTYEQYF. The DNA of the CDR3 is TGTGCCAGCAGCGGTAGTATCGAGGGCACCTACGAGCAGTACTTC.

The chain couples TRBV5-4 to TRBJ1-6, with 9 positions matching TRBD1. Trimming removed 3 bases from V and 10 bases from J; junction bases left unmatched: 8. CDR1 is SGHNT and CDR2 is YYREEE in the germline V gene (reference sequence). The CDR3 has 15 residues. This chain's CDR3 is CASSSELTGGSPLHF. The CDR3, as DNA: TGTGCCAGCAGCTCAGAACTTACAGGGGGCTCACCCCTCCACTTT. Full variable domain (rest looked up from reference TRBV5-4 and TRBJ1-6): ETGVTQSPTHLIKTRGQQVTLRCSSQSGHNTVSWYQQALGQGPQFIFQYYREEENGRGNFPPRFSGLQFPNYSSELNVNALELDDSALYLCASSSELTGGSPLHFGNGTRLTVT.

The rearrangement links TRBV19 to TRBJ2-5, with 7 positions matching TRBD1. V lost 3 bases to trimming and J lost 4 bases; unmatched junction nucleotides: 2. The germline gives CDR1 LNHDA, CDR2 SQIVND (reference sequence). The CDR3 runs 13 residues. CDR3 loop: CASSMNRGETQYF. In DNA form, the CDR3 reads TGTGCCAGTAGTATGAACAGGGGAGAGACCCAGTACTTC.

V is TRBV6-1 and J is TRBJ1-6, with no clear D. Deletions cut 2 bases from V and 8 bases from J, with 10 bases between. This CDR3 is 14 amino acids long. CDR1 is MNHNS and CDR2 is SASEGT in the germline V gene. CDR3 loop: CASSERGSDSPLHF. The DNA for the CDR3 is TGTGCCAGCAGTGAACGAGGCAGCGATTCACCCCTCCACTTT.

This clone was detected once. The V and J genes are TRBV2 and TRBJ2-1; 10 bases align to TRBD1. The CDR3 is 15 amino acids. Trimming at V came to 5 bases and at J to 7 bases, leaving 8 bases not matched to a gene. Looked up from germline, CDR1 is SNHLY and CDR2 is FYNNEI. The CDR3 loop reads CASSKDRGRENEQFF. For the CDR3, the DNA is TGTGCCAGCAGTAAAGACAGGGGGCGCGAAAATGAGCAGTTCTTC.